This T cell receptor (beta chain) derives from a study of shared clonotypes between healthy human individuals. About this clone: Its target is not known. The CDR3 does not end in the conserved phenylalanine or tryptophan, so this is likely a read error. The DNA is left out, because the CDR3 cannot be placed on it with certainty; the CDR3 is given as TCRdb lists it.

Donors had no recently reported acute infections or vaccinations and were HIV-negative. CD8 memory cells included CD45RO+ cells plus CCR7-negative CD45RA+ TemRA cells. The protocol was immunoSEQ multiplex PCR, while the TCRdb copy is restricted to in-frame clones and leaves out a portion. Among around 690,000 clones, about 90% were seen once, and the ten largest hold 34%. Both ends counted, the CDR3 spans 14 residues. The germline CDR1 and CDR2 sequences are SGHAT and FQNNGV. Overall study findings and caveats: Sharing across four donors was highest in naive CD4 (roughly 5%) and lowest in memory CD8 (around 0.4%).

The chain recombines TRBV11-2 with TRBJ2-7; the table names TRBD1, a call not compared with the DNA. Sequences were obtained from memory CD8+ T cells from PBMCs. Subset meaning: CD45RO+ cells pooled with CCR7-negative TemRA cells. The clonotype was recovered from a young man in good health. Some clones in this sample may be carry-over from other donors' samples. Here the CDR3 reads CASSHVLSELGAAL.